The present T cell receptor (beta chain) was sequenced within a study of shared clonotypes between healthy human individuals. Original processing notes: In the immunoSEQ data, sequences were junction-only and lacked quality scores, so filtering differed. TCRdb keeps only in-frame clones here, not all; method: immunoSEQ multiplex PCR. The V and J calls and clone size come from that table; D and trimming were worked out from the DNA. This table holds roughly 2.5 million clones, around 94% found once. Turning to this clone: The sample carries other DNA sequences with the same CDR3.

The clonotype comes from a man younger than 30 in good health. The sequenced sample consisted of naive CD4+ T cells sorted from blood. The sample's subset: CD45RA+ positively selected.

This CDR3 reads CASSLGGLSYEQYF. CDR3 nucleotides: TGTGCCAGCAGCCTCGGGGGCCTCTCCTACGAGCAGTACTTC. The V gene is TRBV5-4, the J gene TRBJ2-7; TRBD1 or TRBD2 may be the D gene (6 bases each). Germline values: CDR1 SGHNT, CDR2 YYREEE (reference sequence). There are 14 residues in the CDR3. V lost 4 bases and J 0 bases, leaving 11 bases between the germline ends.